One TCR beta chain is described in this entry. CD8+ and CD4+ T cells circulating in blood were sequenced for TCR beta. Those who served as multiple sclerosis controls were treatment-naive patients with stable or active relapsing-remitting disease. TEMRA cells were enriched by FACS, and CD4+ and CD8+ T cells were negatively isolated. Germline V gene sequence: CDR1 SGHVS, CDR2 FQNEAQ. CDR3 length equals 14 residues. V dropped 1 base and J dropped 6 bases, with 13 bases sitting between them. This entry belongs to a study of CD8 T cells in Susac syndrome. The RNA, about 0.5 to 1 ug, was put through reverse transcription using random hexamers. TCR beta CDR3 was amplified by immunoSEQ covering 54 Vbeta and 13 Jbeta. A single record per CDR3 protein comes from TCRdb applying MiXCR to the immunoSEQ multiplex PCR reads. The repertoire consists of 200,000 to 250,000 distinct CDR3 sequences, with roughly 96% occurring once and the leading ten covering about 0.091%.

The sequence came from a human donor with multiple sclerosis. The sample comprised CD4+ T cells from PBMCs. The chain links TRBV7-8 to TRBJ2-7; D is possibly TRBD2 (5 bases). The CDR3 region has the DNA TGTGCCAGCAGCTTAGGCAGGTTGGAGGCCGAGCAGTACTTC. Its protein is CASSLGRLEAEQYF.